The 12 T cell receptor beta chains presented below share a single source sample, sequenced in a study of shared clonotypes between healthy human individuals. Using immunoSEQ multiplex PCR, the repertoire was profiled, and TCRdb retains in-frame clones only, with some absent. The repertoire holds about 870,000 clones, with around 92% as singletons. CD45RO negativity and positive selection for CCR7 defined naive CD8 cells, a population that excluded terminally differentiated effector memory CD45RA+ cells. The material sequenced was naive CD8+ T cells sorted from blood. The receptors were sampled from a man between 25 and 39 years old in good health.

The chain carries TRBV6-5 and TRBJ2-4; tentatively, D is TRBD2 (6 bases). V was pared by 1 base and J by 6 bases, with 10 bases between. From germline, CDR1 is MNHEY and CDR2 SVGAGI. The CDR3 extends over 14 amino acids. Written as DNA, the CDR3 is TGTGCCAGCAGTTACTTGGGGGGTACAAACATTCAGTACTTC. Protein: CASSYLGGTNIQYF.

The chain has TRBV7-6 and TRBJ2-1; maybe TRBD2 (5 bases). V lost 6 bases and J lost 6, with 9 bases in between. The germline V gene has CDR1 SGHVS and CDR2 FNYEAQ. CDR3 length: 12 residues. This CDR3 is CASSTGGNEQFF. CDR3 bases: TGTGCCAGCAGTACTGGAGGCAATGAGCAGTTCTTC.

This chain uses TRBV5-6 with TRBJ2-1, with 11 bases that match TRBD2. This CDR3 spans 18 amino acids. CDR1 SGHDT and CDR2 YYEEEE come from the germline V gene. The V segment lost 3 bases and the J segment 8 bases; nucleotides outside the gene matches: 16. CDR3 amino acids: CASSSTGGLAENGDEQFF. Here the CDR3 DNA reads TGTGCCAGCAGCTCCACGGGGGGACTAGCGGAAAACGGGGATGAGCAGTTCTTC. The variable domain in full, completed from reference TRBV5-6 and TRBJ2-1, reads DAGVTQSPTHLIKTRGQQVTLRCSPKSGHDTVSWYQQALGQGPQFIFQYYEEEERQRGNFPDRFSGHQFPNYSSELNVNALLLGDSALYLCASSSTGGLAENGDEQFFGPGTRLTVL.

This chain's CDR3 is CASSYSILGTGELFF. CDR3 bases: TGTGCCAGCAGTTACTCGATATTGGGGACCGGGGAGCTGTTTTTT. The chain couples TRBV6-5 to TRBJ2-2, with D hard to call. The germline CDR1 and CDR2 sequences are MNHEY and SVGAGI. The CDR3 extends over 15 amino acids. Trimming cost V 0 bases and J 5 bases, with 10 bases left between them.

This chain connects TRBV28 to TRBJ2-1; no clear D gene. V was clipped by 2 bases and J by 5 bases, with 4 bases between them. Germline CDR1 and CDR2: MDHEN and SYDVKM. The length of the CDR3 is 12 residues. The CDR3 DNA reads as TGTGCCAGCAGTTTAGGGCACAATGAGCAGTTCTTC. It translates to CASSLGHNEQFF. Complete variable domain (other parts from reference TRBV28 and TRBJ2-1): DVKVTQSSRYLVKRTGEKVFLECVQDMDHENMFWYRQDPGLGLRLIYFSYDVKMKEKGDIPEGYSVSREKKERFSLILESASTNQTSMYLCASSLGHNEQFFGPGTRLTVL.

The chain uses TRBV6-1 and TRBJ2-1; D unresolved. Germline V gene sequence: CDR1 MNHNS, CDR2 SASEGT. V was cut by 7 bases and J by 8 bases, with 18 bases left in between. CDR3 length: 14 residues. CDR3 in DNA: TGTGCCAGCACCGTCTCGCGGTTGTGGTATGAGCAGTTCTTC. Translated, it gives CASTVSRLWYEQFF.

The chain has TRBV10-3 and TRBJ1-2, with 7 bases that match TRBD1. Germline V CDR1 and CDR2: ENHRY, SYGVKD. This CDR3 comprises 14 residues. Trimming at V came to 6 bases and at J to 2 bases, leaving 6 bases not matched to a gene. This CDR3 reads CAISDPDRNYGYTF. Here the CDR3 DNA reads TGTGCCATCAGCGACCCGGACAGGAACTATGGCTACACCTTC.

The rearrangement uses TRBV5-5 and TRBJ2-3; the D gene is possibly TRBD2 (6 bases). CDR1 is SGHKS and CDR2 is YYEKEE in the germline V gene (reference sequence). The CDR3 loop spans 17 amino acids. V was shortened by 3 bases and J by 1 base, with 18 bases between the two germline ends. The CDR3 is CASSSLPERARTDTQYF. CDR3 DNA: TGTGCCAGCAGCTCCCTTCCCGAGCGGGCACGCACAGATACGCAGTATTTT.

This chain connects TRBV30 to TRBJ2-1, with D possibly matching TRBD2 (6 bases). Germline-derived CDR1 and CDR2 are GTSNPN and SVGIG (reference sequence). The CDR3 is 13 residues long. Trimming removed 4 bases from V and 8 bases from J, with 15 bases in between. CDR3 sequence reads: CAWTLGTGYEQFF. CDR3 bases: TGTGCCTGGACCCTAGGGACTGGCTATGAGCAGTTCTTC.

The genes are TRBV7-9 and TRBJ2-1; D may be TRBD1 or TRBD2 (5 bases each). The CDR3 totals 17 residues. The V end was cut by 1 base, the J end by 3 bases, with 16 bases between. Germline CDR1 SEHNR, CDR2 FQNEAQ (reference sequence). This CDR3 reads CASSLGRSRGLYNEQFF. CDR3 coding DNA: TGTGCCAGCAGCTTAGGTAGGTCGAGGGGCCTCTACAATGAGCAGTTCTTC.

The J gene is TRBJ1-2, the V gene TRBV27; 7 bases map to TRBD1. The V gene's germline CDR1 is MNHEY and CDR2 SMNVEV (reference sequence). J was trimmed by 8 bases and V by 4 bases; bases with no gene match: 10. The CDR3 totals 14 residues. DNA of the CDR3: TGTGCCAGCAGTTCACCAGGGGGACCGGGGGGCTACACCTTC. Protein: CASSSPGGPGGYTF.

The table lists this clone with a few counts. The chain recombines TRBV29-1 with TRBJ1-1; a weak D match, TRBD1 (6 bases). The CDR3 has 13 residues. Between the trimmed V and J ends, which lost 4 bases and 1 base, there was a span of 10 bases. CDR1 SQVTM and CDR2 ANQGSEA come from the germline V gene. CDR3 nucleotides: TGCAGCGTTGTTTCAGGGGAGAACACTGAAGCTTTCTTT. It yields the protein CSVVSGENTEAFF.